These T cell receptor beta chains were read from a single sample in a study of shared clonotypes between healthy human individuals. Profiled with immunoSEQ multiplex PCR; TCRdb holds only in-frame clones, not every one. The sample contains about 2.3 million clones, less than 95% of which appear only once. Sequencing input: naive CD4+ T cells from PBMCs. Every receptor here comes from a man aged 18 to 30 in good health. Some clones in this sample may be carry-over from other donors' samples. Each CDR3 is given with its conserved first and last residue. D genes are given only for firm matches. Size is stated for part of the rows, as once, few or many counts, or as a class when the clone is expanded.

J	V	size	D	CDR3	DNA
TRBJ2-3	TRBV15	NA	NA	CATSGGPAGSRTDTQYF	TGTGCCACCAGCGGAGGCCCCGCGGGCAGCCGCACAGATACGCAGTATTTT
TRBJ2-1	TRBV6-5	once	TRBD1	CASSYRQGEQFF	TGTGCCAGCAGTTACAGACAGGGCGAGCAGTTCTTC
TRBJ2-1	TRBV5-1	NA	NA	CASAWSAGTVEQFF	TGCGCCAGCGCCTGGTCCGCAGGGACGGTTGAGCAGTTCTTC
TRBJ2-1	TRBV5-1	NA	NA	CASSSMLVPGSYNEQFF	TGCGCCAGCAGCTCAATGTTAGTACCAGGGTCCTACAATGAGCAGTTCTTC
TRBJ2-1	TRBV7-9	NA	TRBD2	CASSLYYVAGAINEQFF	TGTGCCAGCAGCTTATACTACGTAGCGGGAGCGATCAATGAGCAGTTCTTC
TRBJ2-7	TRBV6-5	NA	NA	CASRPPGRPLYEQYF	TGTGCCAGCAGACCCCCGGGACGGCCTTTGTACGAGCAGTACTTC
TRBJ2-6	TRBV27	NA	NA	CASSFRGTVSSGANVLTF	TGTGCCAGCAGTTTTCGCGGGACAGTAAGCTCTGGGGCCAACGTCCTGACTTTC
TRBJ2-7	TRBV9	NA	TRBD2	CASSVGAEGTSGDYEQYF	TGTGCCAGCAGCGTAGGGGCAGAAGGGACTAGCGGGGACTACGAGCAGTACTTC
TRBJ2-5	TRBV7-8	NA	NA	CASTPVPYQETQYF	TGTGCCAGCACTCCCGTCCCATACCAAGAGACCCAGTACTTC
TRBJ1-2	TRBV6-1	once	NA	CASSETGPDYGYTF	TGTGCCAGCAGTGAAACAGGGCCCGACTATGGCTACACCTTC
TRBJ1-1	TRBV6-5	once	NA	CASSYSISFQGTEAFF	TGTGCCAGCAGTTACTCGATCTCTTTTCAGGGCACTGAAGCTTTCTTT
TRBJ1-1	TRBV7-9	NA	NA	CASSSGLNTEAFF	TGTGCCAGCAGCTCGGGGCTCAACACTGAAGCTTTCTTT
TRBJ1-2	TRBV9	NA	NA	CASSPGGFGYTF	TGTGCCAGCAGCCCCGGGGGGTTCGGCTACACCTTC
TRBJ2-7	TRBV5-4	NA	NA	CASSSGISPEDEQYF	TGTGCCAGCAGCTCCGGGATCTCCCCTGAGGACGAGCAGTACTTC
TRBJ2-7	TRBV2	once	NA	CASSDPGTWRYF	TGTGCCAGCAGCGATCCCGGGACTTGGCGGTACTTC
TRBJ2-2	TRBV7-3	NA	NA	CASSQEIAGRRGELFF	TGTGCCAGCAGCCAAGAGATAGCAGGTCGCAGGGGGGAGCTGTTTTTT
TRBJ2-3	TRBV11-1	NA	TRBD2	CASSLVSGRYTDTQYF	TGTGCCAGCAGCTTAGTGAGCGGGAGGTACACAGATACGCAGTATTTT
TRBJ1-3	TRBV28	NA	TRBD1	CASRPRDRGANTIYF	TGTGCCAGCCGGCCTCGGGACAGGGGTGCAAACACCATATATTTT
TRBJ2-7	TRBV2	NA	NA	CASSESEAYEQYF	TGTGCCAGCAGTGAAAGCGAAGCCTACGAGCAGTACTTC
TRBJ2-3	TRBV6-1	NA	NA	CASSSSTLADTQYF	TGTGCCAGCAGCAGTTCCACTCTCGCAGATACGCAGTATTTT
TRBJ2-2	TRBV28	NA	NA	CASSLPPLGTGELFF	TGTGCCAGCAGTTTACCCCCGTTGGGTACCGGGGAGCTGTTTTTT
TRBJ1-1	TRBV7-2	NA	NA	CASSLRGADTEAFF	TGTGCCAGCAGCTTAAGAGGGGCAGATACTGAAGCTTTCTTT